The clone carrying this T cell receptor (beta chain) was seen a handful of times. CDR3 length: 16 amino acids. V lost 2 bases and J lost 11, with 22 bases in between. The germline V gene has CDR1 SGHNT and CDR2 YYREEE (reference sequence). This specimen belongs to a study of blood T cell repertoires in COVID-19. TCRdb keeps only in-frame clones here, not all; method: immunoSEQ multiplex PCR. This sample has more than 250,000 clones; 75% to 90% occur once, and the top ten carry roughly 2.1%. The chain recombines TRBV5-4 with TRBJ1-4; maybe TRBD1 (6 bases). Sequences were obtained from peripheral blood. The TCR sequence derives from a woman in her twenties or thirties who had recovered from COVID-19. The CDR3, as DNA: TGTGCCAGCAGCTTTTCGGCCCCAGGGGTACAAGGGAAACTGTTTTTT. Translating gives CASSFSAPGVQGKLFF. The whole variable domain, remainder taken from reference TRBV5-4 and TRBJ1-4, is ETGVTQSPTHLIKTRGQQVTLRCSSQSGHNTVSWYQQALGQGPQFIFQYYREEENGRGNFPPRFSGLQFPNYSSELNVNALELDDSALYLCASSFSAPGVQGKLFFGSGTQLSVL.